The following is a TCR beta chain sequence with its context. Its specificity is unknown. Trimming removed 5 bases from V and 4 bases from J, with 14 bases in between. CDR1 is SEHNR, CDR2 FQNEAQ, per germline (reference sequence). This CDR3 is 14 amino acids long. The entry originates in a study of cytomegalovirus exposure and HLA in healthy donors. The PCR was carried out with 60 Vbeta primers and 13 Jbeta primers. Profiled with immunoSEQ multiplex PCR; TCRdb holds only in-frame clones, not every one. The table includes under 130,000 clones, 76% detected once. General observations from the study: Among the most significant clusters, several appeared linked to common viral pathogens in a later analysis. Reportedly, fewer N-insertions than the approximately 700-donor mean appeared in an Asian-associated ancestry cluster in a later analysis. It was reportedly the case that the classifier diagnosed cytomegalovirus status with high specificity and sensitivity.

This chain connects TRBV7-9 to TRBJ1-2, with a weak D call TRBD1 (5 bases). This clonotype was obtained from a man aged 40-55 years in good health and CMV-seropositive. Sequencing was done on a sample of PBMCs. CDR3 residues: CASSPPGLTYGYTF. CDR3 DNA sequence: TGTGCCAGCAGCCCTCCAGGGTTGACCTATGGCTACACCTTC.